A selection of T cell receptor beta chains follows, all from one sample in a study of blood T cells in healthy people across ages. One entry per CDR3 protein results from TCRdb running MiXCR on the 5' RACE reads. The data show approximately 1,700,000 distinct CDR3 sequences, approximately 40% seen once. Source material: blood. The receptors derive from a human donor in good health. The CDR3 runs from the conserved cysteine through the conserved F or W. D genes are given only for firm matches. Size is stated for part of the rows, as once, few or many counts, or as a class when the clone is expanded.

j_call	d_call	v_call	clone_size	cdr3_nt	cdr3_aa
TRBJ1-5	.	TRBV27	.	TGTGCCAGCAGATCGACCGGGAGAGTCAATCAGCCCCAGCATTTT	CASRSTGRVNQPQHF
TRBJ2-7	.	TRBV6-5	.	TGTGCCAGCAGTTCCCCGGGACAAGGAGGGGGCTACGAGCAGTACTTC	CASSSPGQGGGYEQYF
TRBJ2-5	.	TRBV15	few	TGTGCCACCAGCAGAGTGGGGGTTGGACAGCTCTACCAAGAGACCCAGTACTTC	CATSRVGVGQLYQETQYF
TRBJ2-1	.	TRBV27	.	TGTGCCAGCAGCTTGCAATGGCCCGGGGGCTCGCGGGGGTCTAACAATGAGCAGTTCTTC	CASSLQWPGGSRGSNNEQFF
TRBJ2-3	.	TRBV20-1	many	TGCAGTGCGAATGGGGGGACAGTACCCACAGATACGCAGTATTTT	CSANGGTVPTDTQYF
TRBJ2-7	TRBD2	TRBV12-3/TRBV12-4	few	TGTGCCAGCAGCCTCAGCGGGGGGGCCGTCGAGCAGTACTTC	CASSLSGGAVEQYF
TRBJ2-7	.	TRBV11-2	.	TGTGCCAGCAGCCGGTCCCAAGGGATCGGGAAGGGGTACGAGCAGTACTTC	CASSRSQGIGKGYEQYF
TRBJ2-7	.	TRBV5-1	.	TGCGCCAGCAGCGTGGGCCACCTGGCTAACTACGAGCAGTACTTC	CASSVGHLANYEQYF
TRBJ1-2	.	TRBV11-2	few	TGTGCCAGCAGCCTCCGAAGCGCTAACTATGGCTACACCTTC	CASSLRSANYGYTF
TRBJ2-6	TRBD1	TRBV24-1	.	TGTGCCACCAGTGATGGGACAGGGTCGGGGGCCAACGTCCTGACTTTC	CATSDGTGSGANVLTF
TRBJ1-1	.	TRBV11-3	few	TGTGCCAGCAGCTTTGCAGGGAGAACAACTGAAGCTTTCTTT	CASSFAGRTTEAFF
TRBJ2-1	.	TRBV6-1	few	TGTGCCAGCACTACTACAGAAGGGTGGGGGTCAGCCGGGAATGAGCAGTTCTTC	CASTTTEGWGSAGNEQFF
TRBJ1-4	.	TRBV6-2/TRBV6-3	few	TGTGCCAGCAGTTCTCTCCACAGGTCAACTAATGAAAAACTGTTTTTT	CASSSLHRSTNEKLFF
TRBJ2-2	.	TRBV6-2/TRBV6-3	.	TGTGCCAGCAGAATGGGGGGGCCGTGGAACACCGGGGAGCTGTTTTTT	CASRMGGPWNTGELFF